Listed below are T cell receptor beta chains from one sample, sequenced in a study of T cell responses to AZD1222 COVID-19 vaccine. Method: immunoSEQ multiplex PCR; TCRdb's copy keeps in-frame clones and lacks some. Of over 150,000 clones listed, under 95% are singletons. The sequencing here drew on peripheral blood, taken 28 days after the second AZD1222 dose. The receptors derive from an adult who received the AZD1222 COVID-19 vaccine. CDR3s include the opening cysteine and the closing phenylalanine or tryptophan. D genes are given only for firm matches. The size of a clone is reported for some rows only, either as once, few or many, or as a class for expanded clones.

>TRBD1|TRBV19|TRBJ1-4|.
CASSTTGTATEKLFF
TGTGCCAGTAGTACCACCGGGACAGCCACAGAAAAACTGTTTTTT
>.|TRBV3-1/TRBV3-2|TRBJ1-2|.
CASSQGYFPPDYGYTF
TGTGCCAGCAGCCAGGGCTATTTCCCACCCGACTATGGCTACACCTTC
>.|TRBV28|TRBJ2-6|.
CASASGANVLTF
TGTGCCTCCGCCTCTGGGGCCAACGTCCTGACTTTC
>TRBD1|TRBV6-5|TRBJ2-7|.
CASRGRQGTYEQYF
TGTGCCAGCAGAGGGCGACAGGGTACCTACGAGCAGTACTTC
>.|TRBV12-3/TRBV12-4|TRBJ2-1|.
CASSKSRDEQFF
TGTGCCAGCAGTAAATCACGGGATGAGCAGTTCTTC
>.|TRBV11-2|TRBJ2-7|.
CASSLGLRGQYF
TGTGCCAGCAGCTTAGGGCTACGAGGGCAGTACTTC
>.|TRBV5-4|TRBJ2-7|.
CASSLGGGGVSYEQYF
TGTGCCAGCAGCTTGGGAGGAGGGGGGGTTTCCTACGAGCAGTACTTC
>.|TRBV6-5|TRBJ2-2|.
CASSYEGTGELFF
TGTGCCAGCAGTTACGAGGGGACCGGGGAGCTGTTTTTT
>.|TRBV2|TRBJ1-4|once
CASSENSGFPGEKLFF
TGTGCCAGCAGTGAAAACTCAGGGTTCCCGGGTGAAAAACTGTTTTTT
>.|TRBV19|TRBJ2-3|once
CASSPGARGGSDTQYF
TGTGCCAGTAGTCCGGGGGCCAGGGGGGGTTCAGATACGCAGTATTTT
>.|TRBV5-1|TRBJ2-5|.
CASSSRPRETQYF
TGCGCCAGCAGCTCTCGACCAAGGGAGACCCAGTACTTC
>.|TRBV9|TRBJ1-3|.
CASSPLNPTGNTIYF
TGTGCCAGCAGCCCCCTGAATCCGACTGGAAACACCATATATTTT
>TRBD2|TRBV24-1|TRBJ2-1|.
CATSRTSIYNEQFF
TGTGCCACCAGTCGGACTAGCATATACAATGAGCAGTTCTTC
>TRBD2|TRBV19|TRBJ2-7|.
CASSPTGTSGAVYEQYF
TGTGCCAGTAGTCCAACAGGGACTAGCGGGGCCGTCTACGAGCAGTACTTC
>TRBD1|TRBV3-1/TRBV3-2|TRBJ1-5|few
CASSHLSRGQRTSNQPQHF
TGTGCCAGCAGCCACTTAAGCCGGGGACAGCGAACTAGCAATCAGCCCCAGCATTTT
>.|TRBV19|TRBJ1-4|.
CASSFRTNEKLFF
TGTGCCAGTAGCTTTCGAACTAATGAAAAACTGTTTTTT
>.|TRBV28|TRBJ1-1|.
CASSLWVENTEAFF
TGTGCCAGCAGTTTATGGGTCGAGAACACTGAAGCTTTCTTT
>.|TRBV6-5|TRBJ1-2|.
CASRKPGRESYGYTF
TGTGCCAGCAGGAAACCGGGACGGGAAAGCTATGGCTACACCTTC
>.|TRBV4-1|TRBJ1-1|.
CASSSQGLNTEAFF
TGCGCCAGCAGCAGCCAGGGATTGAACACTGAAGCTTTCTTT
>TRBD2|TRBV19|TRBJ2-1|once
CASSNKLAGAALYNEQFF
TGTGCCAGTAGTAACAAACTAGCGGGGGCCGCATTATACAATGAGCAGTTCTTC
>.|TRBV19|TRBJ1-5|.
CASSTGPGPQHF
TGTGCCAGTAGTACGGGCCCAGGGCCCCAGCATTTT
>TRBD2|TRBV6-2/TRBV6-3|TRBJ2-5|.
CASSSPLAGGRETQYF
TGTGCCAGCAGCTCTCCCCTAGCGGGAGGTAGAGAGACCCAGTACTTC
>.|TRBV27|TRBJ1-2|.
CASSLDPDGYGYTF
TGTGCCAGCAGTTTAGACCCGGACGGCTATGGCTACACCTTC
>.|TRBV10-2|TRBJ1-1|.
CASSEGPGGNTEAFF
TGCGCCAGCAGCGAAGGACCTGGTGGTAACACTGAAGCTTTCTTT
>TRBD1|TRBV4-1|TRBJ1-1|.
CASSQGQGASSPEAFF
TGCGCCAGCAGCCAAGGACAGGGGGCAAGTTCCCCTGAAGCTTTCTTT
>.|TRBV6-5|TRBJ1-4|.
CASSSQGGGRNEKLFF
TGTGCCAGCAGTTCCCAGGGCGGGGGGCGCAATGAAAAACTGTTTTTT
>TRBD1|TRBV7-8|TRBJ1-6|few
CASSTIPEKGQSSYNSPLHF
TGTGCCAGCAGCACGATCCCCGAGAAGGGACAGAGCTCCTATAATTCACCCCTCCACTTT
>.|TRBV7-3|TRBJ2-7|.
CASSLGVNEQYF
TGTGCCAGCAGCTTAGGCGTGAACGAGCAGTACTTC
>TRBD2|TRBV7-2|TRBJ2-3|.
CASSQAAGLAGARDTQYF
TGTGCCAGCAGTCAAGCCGCCGGACTAGCGGGGGCACGAGATACGCAGTATTTT
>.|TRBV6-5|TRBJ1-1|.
CASWFGRPPTEAFF
TGTGCCAGCTGGTTCGGACGGCCGCCAACTGAAGCTTTCTTT
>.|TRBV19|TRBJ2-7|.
CASSGRRGMPSEQYF
TGTGCCAGTAGTGGCCGGCGCGGGATGCCTTCCGAGCAGTACTTC
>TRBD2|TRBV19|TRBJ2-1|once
CASMFRASGSGNEQFF
TGTGCCAGTATGTTTCGGGCTAGCGGGAGTGGGAATGAGCAGTTCTTC
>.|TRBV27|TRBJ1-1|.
CASSLSKGTEAFF
TGTGCCAGCAGTTTATCAAAGGGCACTGAAGCTTTCTTT
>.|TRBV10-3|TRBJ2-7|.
CAISESGKSYEQYF
TGTGCCATCAGTGAGTCAGGGAAGTCCTACGAGCAGTACTTC
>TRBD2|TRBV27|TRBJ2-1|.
CASSLGGGPYNEQFF
TGTGCCAGCAGTTTAGGGGGGGGACCCTACAATGAGCAGTTCTTC
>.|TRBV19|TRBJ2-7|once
CASSIAAGGHYEQYF
TGTGCCAGTAGTATAGCGGCCGGGGGACACTACGAGCAGTACTTC
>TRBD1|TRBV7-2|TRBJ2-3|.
CASSMGQHTDTQYF
TGTGCCAGCAGCATGGGACAGCACACAGATACGCAGTATTTT
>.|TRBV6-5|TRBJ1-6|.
CASSYSTGYGNSPLHF
TGTGCCAGCAGTTACTCGACGGGTTATGGTAATTCACCCCTCCACTTT
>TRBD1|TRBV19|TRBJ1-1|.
CASSPRRTGDTEAFF
TGTGCCAGTAGTCCGAGGCGTACAGGGGACACTGAAGCTTTCTTT
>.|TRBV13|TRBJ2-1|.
CASSKRYNEQFF
TGTGCCAGCAGCAAGCGTTACAATGAGCAGTTCTTC
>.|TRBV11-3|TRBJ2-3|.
CASSYTQDTDTQYF
TGTGCCAGCAGCTACACCCAGGACACAGATACGCAGTATTTT
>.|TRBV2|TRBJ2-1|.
CASSEALRAKHGAEEGRKEQFF
TGTGCCAGCAGTGAAGCGCTTCGGGCCAAACATGGAGCCGAGGAAGGCCGGAAGGAGCAGTTCTTC
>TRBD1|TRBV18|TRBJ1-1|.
CASSPDEAGGGWNTEAFF
TGTGCCAGCTCACCAGATGAGGCAGGGGGCGGGTGGAACACTGAAGCTTTCTTT
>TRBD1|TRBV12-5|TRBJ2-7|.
CASGWDRVSYEQYF
TGTGCTAGTGGCTGGGACAGGGTCTCCTACGAGCAGTACTTC
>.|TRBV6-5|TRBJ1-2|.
CASSLGGSYGYTF
TGTGCCAGCAGTTTAGGGGGAAGCTATGGCTACACCTTC
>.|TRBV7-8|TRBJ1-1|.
CASSLAKREVPSTEAFF
TGTGCCAGCAGCTTAGCGAAAAGGGAAGTGCCATCAACTGAAGCTTTCTTT
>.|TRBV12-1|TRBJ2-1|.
CASSWTSPSSYNEQFF
TGTGCCAGCAGCTGGACCTCACCGAGCTCCTACAATGAGCAGTTCTTC
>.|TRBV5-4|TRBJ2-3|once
CASSLRVAEFTDTQYF
TGTGCCAGCAGCCTCAGGGTAGCGGAGTTCACAGATACGCAGTATTTT
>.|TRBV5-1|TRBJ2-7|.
CARIGRGTLPSEQYF
TGCGCCAGGATAGGGAGGGGGACTCTTCCCTCCGAGCAGTACTTC
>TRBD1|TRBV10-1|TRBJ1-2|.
CASSDPGTDIDNYGYTF
TGCGCCAGCAGTGACCCCGGGACAGATATTGATAACTATGGCTACACCTTC
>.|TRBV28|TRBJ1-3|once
CASSFEGAGNTIYF
TGTGCCAGCAGTTTTGAGGGGGCTGGAAACACCATATATTTT
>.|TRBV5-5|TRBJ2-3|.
CASRGRPDSSTDTQYF
TGTGCCAGCAGGGGTCGGCCGGATTCTAGCACAGATACGCAGTATTTT
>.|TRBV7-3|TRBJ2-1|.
CASSSSGSRGYNEQFF
TGTGCCAGCAGCTCCTCGGGCTCCAGAGGGTACAATGAGCAGTTCTTC
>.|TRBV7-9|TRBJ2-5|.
CASSLAGIETQYF
TGTGCCAGCAGCTTAGCGGGGATCGAGACCCAGTACTTC
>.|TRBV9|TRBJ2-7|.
CASSVGGDPTWYEQYF
TGTGCCAGCAGCGTAGGAGGCGACCCGACCTGGTACGAGCAGTACTTC